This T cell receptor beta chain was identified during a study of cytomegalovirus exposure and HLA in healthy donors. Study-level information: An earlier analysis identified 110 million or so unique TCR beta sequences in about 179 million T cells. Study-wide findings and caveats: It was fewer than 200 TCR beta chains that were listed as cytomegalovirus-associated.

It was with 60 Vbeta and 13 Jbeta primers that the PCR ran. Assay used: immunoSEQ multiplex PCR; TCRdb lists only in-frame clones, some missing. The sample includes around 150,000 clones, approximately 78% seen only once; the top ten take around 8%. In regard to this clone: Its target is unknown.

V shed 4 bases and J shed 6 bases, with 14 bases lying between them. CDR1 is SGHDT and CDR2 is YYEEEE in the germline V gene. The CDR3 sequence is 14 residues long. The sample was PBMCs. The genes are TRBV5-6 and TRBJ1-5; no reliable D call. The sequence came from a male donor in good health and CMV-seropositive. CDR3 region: CASSLGGSGQPQHF. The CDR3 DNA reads TGTGCCAGCAGCCTTGGCGGGTCCGGTCAGCCCCAGCATTTT. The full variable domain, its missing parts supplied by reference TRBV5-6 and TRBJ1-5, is DAGVTQSPTHLIKTRGQQVTLRCSPKSGHDTVSWYQQALGQGPQFIFQYYEEEERQRGNFPDRFSGHQFPNYSSELNVNALLLGDSALYLCASSLGGSGQPQHFGDGTRLSIL.